This T cell receptor beta chain was captured by sequencing in a study of blood T cell repertoires in COVID-19. Study-wide context: Both acute and convalescent COVID-19 samples were obtained from the United States, Italy and Spain.

Source study methods: From reference gene primer amplification, estimates of nucleated cell counts were derived. Sequencing was performed with immunoSEQ multiplex PCR; in TCRdb, only in-frame clones are kept and a portion is missing. The DNA was the basis for D and trimming; V, J and clone size are from that table. The sample lists 490,000 or so clones, 75% to 90% occurring once. Which cohort a participant joined came from the clinical history participants gave. Germline V gene data show CDR1 as MNHNS and CDR2 as SASEGT. The trim removed 2 bases at V and 5 bases at J, leaving 6 bases unmatched. The CDR3 runs 17 residues.

The sequence was obtained from a woman aged 55-69 years who had recovered from COVID-19. The chain uses TRBV6-1 and TRBJ2-5; 15 bases match TRBD2. The sample taken for sequencing was PBMCs or T cells enriched from blood (not recorded which). The CDR3 nucleotides read TGTGCCAGCAGTGAAAGGACTAGCGGGGGGGCTCGGGAGACCCAGTACTTC. Amino acid sequence: CASSERTSGGARETQYF.